A selection of T cell receptor beta chains follows, all from one sample in a study of OX40 agonist ivuxolimab in advanced cancers. TCRdb's table, derived via immunoSEQ multiplex PCR, lists solely in-frame clones and lacks some. The table has 35,000 or so clones, 76% seen once. The sequenced sample was CD4+ or CD8+ T cells sorted from blood, obtained in a trial of the OX40 agonist ivuxolimab. Receptor source: an adult with an advanced solid tumor such as melanoma, head and neck, liver or kidney cancer. Each CDR3 is given with its conserved first and last residue. A D gene is named only where the DNA matches it firmly. Size is stated for part of the rows, as once, few or many counts, or as a class when the clone is expanded.

TRBD1	TRBJ1-3	.	TRBV11-1	TGTGCCAGCAGCTCGGGACAGGCTGGAAACACCATATATTTT	CASSSGQAGNTIYF
.	TRBJ2-6	.	TRBV9	TGTGCCAGCAGCCGGGCAGCAGGGAGAGTGAAAGGGGCCAACGTCCTGACTTTC	CASSRAAGRVKGANVLTF
.	TRBJ2-5	.	TRBV7-2	TGTGCCAGCAGCACGGGACTTACCCCCAAGACCCAGTACTTC	CASSTGLTPKTQYF
.	TRBJ1-2	once	TRBV4-2	TGTGCCAGCAGCCACGATCAGGGGCTCTATGGCTACACCTTC	CASSHDQGLYGYTF
TRBD1	TRBJ1-6	.	TRBV5-1	TGCGCCAGCAGCACCGCCGGGACAGGCGAATTCCTCCACTTT	CASSTAGTGEFLHF
.	TRBJ1-1	.	TRBV29-1	TGCAGCGTTGTGCCCAGGACTGAAGCTTTCTTT	CSVVPRTEAFF
.	TRBJ2-7	.	TRBV15	TGTGCCACCAGCAGAGATCAGCTTTACGAGCAGTACTTC	CATSRDQLYEQYF
.	TRBJ1-1	.	TRBV6-5	TGTGCCAGCAGACCCGAGGGGGGGCGGATCACTGAAGCTTTCTTT	CASRPEGGRITEAFF
.	TRBJ2-7	.	TRBV4-2	TGTGCCAGCAGCCAAGGTGACGAGCAGTACTTC	CASSQGDEQYF
.	TRBJ1-2	.	TRBV11-2	TGTGCCAGCAGCGTCCGAGTACTCTATGGCTACACCTTC	CASSVRVLYGYTF
.	TRBJ2-7	.	TRBV30	TGTGCCTGGAGTGTTGGGCCTATCTACGAGCAGTACTTC	CAWSVGPIYEQYF
.	TRBJ1-1	.	TRBV27	TGTGCCAGCAGTCCCACTGCTTTTCGGGGGGCCACCACTGAAGCTTTCTTT	CASSPTAFRGATTEAFF